These T cell receptor beta chains were read from a single sample in a study of blood T cell repertoires in COVID-19. Method: immunoSEQ multiplex PCR; TCRdb's copy keeps in-frame clones and lacks some. The repertoire consists of about 16,000 clones, with 88% occurring once and the leading ten covering roughly 9%. The specimen sequenced was peripheral blood. The origin of the receptors is a human donor in a cohort sampled during active COVID-19. The conserved cysteine and the conserved F or W are not part of the CDR3 here.

cdr3_aa v_call
ASSDTGTGGDQPQH TRBV6-1
ASSPFTGETQY TRBV7-9
ASSPRQGMNTEAF TRBV9
ASNRGTKNIQY TRBV6-6
ASSSSGQADYGYT TRBV5-1
ASSFNTVREQY TRBV7-9
ATSESTGANEKLF TRBV24-1
ASSFTWGDGYT TRBV5-1
SVEPGTYNEQF TRBV29-1
SVGRTYEQY TRBV29-1
ASRTDRALNTEAF TRBV6-5
SAREGRELF TRBV20-1
ASSPLTGGGQPQH TRBV28
ASSRMGAGGIQY TRBV3-1/TRBV3-2
ASRIDRGSSYEQY TRBV28
ASTPGQVNTEAF TRBV6-5
ASSYTNYEQY TRBV6-6
SVVDRHLNTEAF TRBV29-1
ASSLGWRGSGNTIY TRBV11-3
ASRAGANQPQH TRBV25-1
ASSFRGRTT TRBV27
ASSFGRAVETQY TRBV27
ASSHTGTGEKLF TRBV18
ATSAWKLAGGEQF TRBV4-1
ASKGTSGRAVAGELF TRBV7-9
ASSPPGFVAGGTQETQY TRBV18
ASSLPSGIGTDTQY TRBV28
ASSPQGDSYEQY TRBV9
ASSFRTTGEQY TRBV14
ASGFGETQY TRBV12-5
ASSESPGRQTQY TRBV10-1
ASSPSGLASIPRPTDTQY TRBV7-3
ASSLAKGTSVYEQY TRBV5-1
ASSVGQATYNEQF TRBV9
ASSPLEGGETQY TRBV28
ATSSWQTDTQY TRBV15
ASMAGGFGTDTQY TRBV5-1
ASSLGSYSNQPQH TRBV7-2
ASSNRPTLTAKNIQY TRBV19
ASSPGLGPSTDTQY TRBV27
SVAYTRAGDTQY TRBV29-1
ASRTGTRSTGELF TRBV4-2
ASSQGALRLQETQY TRBV21-1
ASSYDKPNEQF TRBV7-9
ASSPSQGQGNTEAF TRBV5-1
ASSLGGTGGLQPQH TRBV27
ASSREGLGGSYNEQF TRBV5-1
ASSEYISGNTIY TRBV6-1
ASSGRGYEQY TRBV19
ASSFRLAGGGDEQF TRBV7-6
ASSPGTGDVGELF TRBV28
ASTLTGNTIY TRBV6-6
ASSYGGGTEAF TRBV3-1/TRBV3-2
ASSSPQGAEEQF TRBV28
ASSSRDRAYGYT TRBV3-1/TRBV3-2
ASSGPTDRIAGRQETQY TRBV6-1
ASSSAGTMDTQY TRBV28
ASSDLAQETQY TRBV12-3/TRBV12-4
ASSARLAGGTGEQF TRBV9